This T cell receptor (beta chain) was found in a study of memory CD4+ T cells and cytomegalovirus serostatus. CDR3 size: 20 residues. V was clipped by 5 bases and J by 3 bases, with 31 bases between them. Germline V gene data show CDR1 as MDHEN and CDR2 as SYDVKM. The sort gate was single viable CD3+CD4+CD8-CD45RO+ cells for memory CD4+ T cells. Clones were read by immunoSEQ multiplex PCR, and TCRdb kept only the in-frame ones, dropping some. Of approximately 70,000 clones in the sample, about 76% are singletons; the top ten hold roughly 4.7%. Overall study findings and caveats: The CMV-associated TCR signature appears largely within the CD4+ memory repertoire.

Concerning this clone itself: Its antigen is not identified.

The chain is built from TRBV28 and TRBJ1-2, with D maybe TRBD1 (6 bases). Source material: memory CD4+ T cells from blood. The receptor was isolated from an adult in good health and CMV-seropositive. The CDR3 sequence: CASSPPLYRATLRKDYGYTF. CDR3 in DNA: TGTGCCAGCAGTCCCCCCCTCTACAGGGCCACTCTCCGCAAGGACTATGGCTACACCTTC.